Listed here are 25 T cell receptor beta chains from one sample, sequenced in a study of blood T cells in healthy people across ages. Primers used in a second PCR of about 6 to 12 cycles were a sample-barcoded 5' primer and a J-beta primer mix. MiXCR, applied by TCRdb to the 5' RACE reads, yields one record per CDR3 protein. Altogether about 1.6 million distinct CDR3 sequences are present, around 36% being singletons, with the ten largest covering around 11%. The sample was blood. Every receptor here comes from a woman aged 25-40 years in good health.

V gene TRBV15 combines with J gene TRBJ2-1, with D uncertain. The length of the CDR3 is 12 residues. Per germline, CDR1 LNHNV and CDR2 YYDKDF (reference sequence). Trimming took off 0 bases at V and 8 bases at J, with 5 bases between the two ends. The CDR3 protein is CATSREAYEQFF. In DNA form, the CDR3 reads TGTGCCACCAGCAGAGAGGCGTATGAGCAGTTCTTC.

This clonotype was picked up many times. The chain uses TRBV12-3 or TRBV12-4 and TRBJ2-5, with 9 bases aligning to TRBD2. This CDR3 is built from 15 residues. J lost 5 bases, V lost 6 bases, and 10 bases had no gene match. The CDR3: CASSLLAGGPETQYF. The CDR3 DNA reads TGTGCCAGCAGCTTACTGGCGGGAGGGCCGGAGACCCAGTACTTC.

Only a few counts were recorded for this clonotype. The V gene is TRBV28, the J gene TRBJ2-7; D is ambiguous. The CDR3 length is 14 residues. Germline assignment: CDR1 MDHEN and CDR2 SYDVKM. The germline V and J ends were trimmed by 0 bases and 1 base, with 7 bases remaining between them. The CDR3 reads CASSLWQVSYEQYF. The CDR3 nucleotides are TGTGCCAGCAGTTTATGGCAGGTATCCTACGAGCAGTACTTC. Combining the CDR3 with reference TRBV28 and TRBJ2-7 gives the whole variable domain DVKVTQSSRYLVKRTGEKVFLECVQDMDHENMFWYRQDPGLGLRLIYFSYDVKMKEKGDIPEGYSVSREKKERFSLILESASTNQTSMYLCASSLWQVSYEQYFGPGTRLTVT.

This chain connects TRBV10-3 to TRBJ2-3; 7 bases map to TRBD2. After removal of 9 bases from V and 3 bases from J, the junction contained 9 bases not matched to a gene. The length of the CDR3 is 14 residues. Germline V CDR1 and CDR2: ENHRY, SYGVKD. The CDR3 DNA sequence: TGTGCCATTAGAGGCGGGGGAAGGACAGATACGCAGTATTTT. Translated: CAIRGGGRTDTQYF.

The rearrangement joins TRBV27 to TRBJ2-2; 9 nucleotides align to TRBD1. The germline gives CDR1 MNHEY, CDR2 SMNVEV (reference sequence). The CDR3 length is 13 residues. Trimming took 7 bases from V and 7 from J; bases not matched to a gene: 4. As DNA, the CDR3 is TGTGCCAGCAAGGGGACAGGGATCGGGGAGCTGTTTTTT. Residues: CASKGTGIGELFF.

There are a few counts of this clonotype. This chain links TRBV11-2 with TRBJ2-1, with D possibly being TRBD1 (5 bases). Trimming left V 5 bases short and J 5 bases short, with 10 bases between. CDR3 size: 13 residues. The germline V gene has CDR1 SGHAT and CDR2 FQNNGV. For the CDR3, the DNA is TGTGCCAGCAGCCGACAGCTTAACAATGAGCAGTTCTTC. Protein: CASSRQLNNEQFF.

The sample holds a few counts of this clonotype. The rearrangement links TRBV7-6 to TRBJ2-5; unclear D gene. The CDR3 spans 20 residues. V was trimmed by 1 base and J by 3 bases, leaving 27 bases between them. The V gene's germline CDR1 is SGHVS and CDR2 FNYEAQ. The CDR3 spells CASSLDRAEPRPKVKETQYF. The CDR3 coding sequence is TGTGCCAGCAGCTTAGATCGTGCTGAACCTAGACCTAAAGTTAAAGAGACCCAGTACTTC.

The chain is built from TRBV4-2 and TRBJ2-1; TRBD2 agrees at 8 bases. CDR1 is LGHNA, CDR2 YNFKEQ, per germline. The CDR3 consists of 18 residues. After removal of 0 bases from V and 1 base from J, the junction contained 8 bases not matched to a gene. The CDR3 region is CASSQEPLTSGSYNEQFF. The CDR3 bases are TGTGCCAGCAGCCAAGAACCTTTAACTAGCGGATCCTACAATGAGCAGTTCTTC.

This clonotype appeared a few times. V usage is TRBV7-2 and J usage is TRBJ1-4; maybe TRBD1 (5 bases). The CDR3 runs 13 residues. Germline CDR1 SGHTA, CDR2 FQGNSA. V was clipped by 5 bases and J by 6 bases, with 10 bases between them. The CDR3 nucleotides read TGTGCCAGCAGCCGGGGACTCGATGAAAAACTGTTTTTT. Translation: CASSRGLDEKLFF. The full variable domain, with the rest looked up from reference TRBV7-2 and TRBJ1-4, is GAGVSQSPSNKVTEKGKDVELRCDPISGHTALYWYRQSLGQGLEFLIYFQGNSAPDKSGLPSDRFSAERTGGSVSTLTIQRTQQEDSAVYLCASSRGLDEKLFFGSGTQLSVL.

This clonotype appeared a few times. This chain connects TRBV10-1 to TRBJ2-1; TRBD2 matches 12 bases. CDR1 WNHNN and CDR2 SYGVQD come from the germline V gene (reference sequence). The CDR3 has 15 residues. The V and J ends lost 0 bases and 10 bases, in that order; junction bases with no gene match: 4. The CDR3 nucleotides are TGCGCCAGCAGTGAGTCTGGACTAGCGGGGAGAGAGCAGTTCTTC. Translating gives CASSESGLAGREQFF.

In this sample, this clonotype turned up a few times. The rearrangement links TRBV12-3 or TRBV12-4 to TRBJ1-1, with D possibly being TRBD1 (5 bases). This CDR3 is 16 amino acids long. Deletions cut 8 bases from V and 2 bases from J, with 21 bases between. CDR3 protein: CASLRAGGDGNTEAFF. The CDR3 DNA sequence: TGTGCCAGCCTACGGGCCGGAGGGGACGGCAACACTGAAGCTTTCTTT.

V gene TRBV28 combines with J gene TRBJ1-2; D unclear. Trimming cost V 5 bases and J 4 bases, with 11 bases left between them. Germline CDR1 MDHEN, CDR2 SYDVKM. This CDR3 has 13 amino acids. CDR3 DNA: TGTGCCAGCAGTGACCGGACGGGCTATGGCTACACCTTC. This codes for CASSDRTGYGYTF.

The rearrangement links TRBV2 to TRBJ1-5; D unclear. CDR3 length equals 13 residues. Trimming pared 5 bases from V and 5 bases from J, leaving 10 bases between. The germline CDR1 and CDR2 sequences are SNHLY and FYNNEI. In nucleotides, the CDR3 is TGTGCCAGCAGTAGGATGAGAGATCAGCCCCAGCATTTT. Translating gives CASSRMRDQPQHF.

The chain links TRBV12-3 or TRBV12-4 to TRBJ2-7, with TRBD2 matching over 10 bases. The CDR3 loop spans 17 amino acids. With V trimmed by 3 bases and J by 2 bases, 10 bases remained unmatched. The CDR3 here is CASSFELGSGRPYEQYF. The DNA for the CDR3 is TGTGCCAGCAGTTTCGAGTTGGGTAGCGGGAGGCCCTACGAGCAGTACTTC.

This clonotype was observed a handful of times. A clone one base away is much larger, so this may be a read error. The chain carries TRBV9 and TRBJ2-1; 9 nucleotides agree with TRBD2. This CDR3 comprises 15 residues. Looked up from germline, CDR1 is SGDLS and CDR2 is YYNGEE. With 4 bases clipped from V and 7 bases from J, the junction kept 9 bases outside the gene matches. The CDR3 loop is CASSPRDSGGNEQFF. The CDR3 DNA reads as TGTGCCAGCAGCCCGCGAGATAGCGGGGGAAATGAGCAGTTCTTC.

The CDR3, as DNA: TGTGCCAGCAGCCAAGACGGGGAGGATACGCAGTATTTT. This codes for CASSQDGEDTQYF. This sequence joins TRBV14 and TRBJ2-3; D is possibly TRBD2 (5 bases). Trimming cost V 0 bases and J 6 bases, with 7 bases left between them. The germline gives CDR1 SGHDN, CDR2 FVKESK. The CDR3 is 13 residues long. Drawing the rest from reference TRBV14 and TRBJ2-3, the complete variable domain is EAGVTQFPSHSVIEKGQTVTLRCDPISGHDNLYWYRRVMGKEIKFLLHFVKESKQDESGMPNNRFLAERTGGTYSTLKVQPAELEDSGVYFCASSQDGEDTQYFGPGTRLTVL.

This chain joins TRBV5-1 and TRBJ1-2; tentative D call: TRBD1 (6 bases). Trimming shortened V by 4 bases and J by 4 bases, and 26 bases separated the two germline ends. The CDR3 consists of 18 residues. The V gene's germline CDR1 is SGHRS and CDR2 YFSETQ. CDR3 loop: CASSPYGAQGWGGYGYTF. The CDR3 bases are TGCGCCAGCAGCCCATACGGGGCACAGGGATGGGGTGGCTATGGCTACACCTTC.

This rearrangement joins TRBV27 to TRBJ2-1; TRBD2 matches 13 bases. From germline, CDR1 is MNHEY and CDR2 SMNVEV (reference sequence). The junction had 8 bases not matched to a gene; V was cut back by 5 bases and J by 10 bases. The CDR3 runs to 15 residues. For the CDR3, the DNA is TGTGCCAGCAGTCCCGGGACTAGCGGGACCATCGAGCAGTTCTTC. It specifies CASSPGTSGTIEQFF.

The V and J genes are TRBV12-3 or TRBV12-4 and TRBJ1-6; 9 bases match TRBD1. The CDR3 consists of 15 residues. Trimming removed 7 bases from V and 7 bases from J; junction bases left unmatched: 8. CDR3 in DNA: TGTGCCAGCATCCTACAGGGGGCTCGGAATTCACCCCTCCACTTT. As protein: CASILQGARNSPLHF.

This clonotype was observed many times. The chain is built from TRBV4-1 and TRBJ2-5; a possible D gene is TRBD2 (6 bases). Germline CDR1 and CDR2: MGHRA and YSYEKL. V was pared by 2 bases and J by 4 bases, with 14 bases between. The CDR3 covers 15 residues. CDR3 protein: CASSQLRGFRETQYF. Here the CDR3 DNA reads TGCGCCAGCAGCCAACTTCGGGGGTTTCGAGAGACCCAGTACTTC.

The CDR3 spells CASSSDRERTDTQYF. DNA for the CDR3: TGTGCCAGCAGTTCCGACAGGGAACGCACAGATACGCAGTATTTT. The chain links TRBV12-3 or TRBV12-4 to TRBJ2-3, with 7 bases identical to TRBD1. Trimming removed 4 bases from V and 1 base from J; junction bases left unmatched: 5. The CDR3 length is 15 residues.

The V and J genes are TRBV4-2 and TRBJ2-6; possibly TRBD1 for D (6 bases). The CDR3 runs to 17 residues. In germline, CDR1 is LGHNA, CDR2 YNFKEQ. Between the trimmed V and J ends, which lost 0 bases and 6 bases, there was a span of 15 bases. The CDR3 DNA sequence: TGTGCCAGCAGCCAAGAGACAGGCCACCCTCAGGCCAACGTCCTGACTTTC. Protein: CASSQETGHPQANVLTF.

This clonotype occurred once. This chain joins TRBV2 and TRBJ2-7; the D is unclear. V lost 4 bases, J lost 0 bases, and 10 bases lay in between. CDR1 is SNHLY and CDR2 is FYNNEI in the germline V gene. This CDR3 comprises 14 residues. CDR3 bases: TGTGCCAGCAGTGGACTCGCAAGCTCCTACGAGCAGTACTTC. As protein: CASSGLASSYEQYF.

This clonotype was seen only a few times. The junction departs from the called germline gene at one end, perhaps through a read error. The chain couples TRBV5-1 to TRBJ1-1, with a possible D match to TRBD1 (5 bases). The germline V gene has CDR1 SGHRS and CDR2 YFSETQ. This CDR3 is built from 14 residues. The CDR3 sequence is CASSYGGMNTEAFF. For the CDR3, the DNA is TGTGCCAGCAGTTATGGGGGGATGAACACTGAAGCTTTCTTT.

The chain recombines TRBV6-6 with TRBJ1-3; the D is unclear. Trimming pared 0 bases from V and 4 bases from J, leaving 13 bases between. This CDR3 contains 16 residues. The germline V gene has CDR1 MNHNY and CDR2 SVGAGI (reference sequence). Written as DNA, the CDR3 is TGTGCCAGCAGTTACTCCAGCGCAAGGGCGGGAAACACCATATATTTT. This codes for CASSYSSARAGNTIYF.